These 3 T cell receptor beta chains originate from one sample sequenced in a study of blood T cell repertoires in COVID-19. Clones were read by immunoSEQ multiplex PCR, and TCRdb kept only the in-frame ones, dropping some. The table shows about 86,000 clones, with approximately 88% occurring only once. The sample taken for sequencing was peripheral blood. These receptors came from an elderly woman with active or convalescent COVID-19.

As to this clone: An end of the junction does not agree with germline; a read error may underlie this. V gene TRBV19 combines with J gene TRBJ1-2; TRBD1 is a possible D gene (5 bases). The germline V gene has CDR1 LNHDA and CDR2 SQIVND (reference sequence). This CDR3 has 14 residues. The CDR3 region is CAGGGKGPNSGYTF. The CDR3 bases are TGTGCCGGGGGGGGGAAAGGGCCTAACTCTGGCTACACCTTC.

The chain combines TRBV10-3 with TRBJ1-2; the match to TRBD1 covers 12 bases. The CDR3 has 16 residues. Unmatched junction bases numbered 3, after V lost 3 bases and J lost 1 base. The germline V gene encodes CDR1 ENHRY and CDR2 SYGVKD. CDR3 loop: CAISDGTGGLNYGYTF. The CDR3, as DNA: TGTGCCATCAGTGACGGGACAGGGGGCCTTAACTATGGCTACACCTTC.

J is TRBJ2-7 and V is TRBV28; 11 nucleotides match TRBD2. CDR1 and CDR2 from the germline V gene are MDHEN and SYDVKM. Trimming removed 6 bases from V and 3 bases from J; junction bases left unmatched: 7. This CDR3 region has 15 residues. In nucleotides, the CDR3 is TGTGCCAGCAGGGGTCGACTAGCGGGATTCTACGAGCAGTACTTC. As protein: CASRGRLAGFYEQYF.